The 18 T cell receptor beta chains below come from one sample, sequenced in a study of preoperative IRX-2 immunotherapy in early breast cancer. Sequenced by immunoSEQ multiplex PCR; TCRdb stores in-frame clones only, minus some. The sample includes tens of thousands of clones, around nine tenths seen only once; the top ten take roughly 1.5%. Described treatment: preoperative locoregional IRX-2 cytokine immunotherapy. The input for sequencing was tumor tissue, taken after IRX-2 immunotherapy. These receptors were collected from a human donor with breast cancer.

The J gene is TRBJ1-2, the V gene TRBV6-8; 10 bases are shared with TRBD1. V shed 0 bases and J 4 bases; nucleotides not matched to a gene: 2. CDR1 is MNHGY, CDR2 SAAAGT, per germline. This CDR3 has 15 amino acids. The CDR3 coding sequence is TGTGCCAGCAGTTACTCGGGACAGGGGACCTATGGCTACACCTTC. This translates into CASSYSGQGTYGYTF.

CDR3 sequence: CASSWDSLSYEQYF. The CDR3 DNA reads as TGCGCCAGCAGCTGGGACAGCCTCTCCTACGAGCAGTACTTC. The genes are TRBV5-1 and TRBJ2-7; 7 nucleotides match TRBD1. The CDR3 is 14 amino acids. Looked up from germline, CDR1 is SGHRS and CDR2 is YFSETQ. V lost 3 bases to trimming and J lost 0 bases; unmatched junction nucleotides: 3.

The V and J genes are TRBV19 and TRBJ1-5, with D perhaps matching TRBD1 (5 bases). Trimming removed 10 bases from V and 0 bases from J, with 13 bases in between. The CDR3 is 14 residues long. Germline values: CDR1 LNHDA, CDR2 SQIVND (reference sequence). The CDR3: CATRTSYSNQPQHF. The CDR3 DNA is TGTGCCACTAGGACAAGCTATAGCAATCAGCCCCAGCATTTT.

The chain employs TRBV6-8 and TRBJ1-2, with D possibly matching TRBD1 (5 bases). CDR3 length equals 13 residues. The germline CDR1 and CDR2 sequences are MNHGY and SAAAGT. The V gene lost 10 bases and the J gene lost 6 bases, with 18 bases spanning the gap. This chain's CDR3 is CAISLGAGDGYTF. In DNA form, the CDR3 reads TGTGCCATCTCGCTCGGGGCAGGTGATGGCTACACCTTC.

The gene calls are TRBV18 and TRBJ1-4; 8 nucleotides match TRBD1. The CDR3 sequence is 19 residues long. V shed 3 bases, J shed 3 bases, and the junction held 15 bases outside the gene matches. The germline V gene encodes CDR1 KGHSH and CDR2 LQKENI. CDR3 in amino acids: CASSPGYGQGMLPNEKLFF. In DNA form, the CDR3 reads TGTGCCAGCTCACCCGGCTATGGACAGGGAATGTTGCCTAATGAAAAACTGTTTTTT.

CDR3 region: CASSLERAGTLNEQFF. CDR3 in DNA: TGTGCCAGCAGCTTAGAGCGAGCGGGAACCCTCAATGAGCAGTTCTTC. This chain joins TRBV7-1 and TRBJ2-1; TRBD2 agrees at 7 bases. TRBV7-1 qualifies as an ORF whose function is uncertain. This CDR3 has 16 amino acids. Trimming at V came to 4 bases and at J to 6 bases, leaving 12 bases not matched to a gene.

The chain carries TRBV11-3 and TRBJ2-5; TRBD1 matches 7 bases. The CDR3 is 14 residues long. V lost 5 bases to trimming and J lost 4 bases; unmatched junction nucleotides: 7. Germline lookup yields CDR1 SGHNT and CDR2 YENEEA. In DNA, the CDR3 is TGTGCCAGCAGCCAACCACAGGGGTCAGAGACCCAGTACTTC. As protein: CASSQPQGSETQYF.

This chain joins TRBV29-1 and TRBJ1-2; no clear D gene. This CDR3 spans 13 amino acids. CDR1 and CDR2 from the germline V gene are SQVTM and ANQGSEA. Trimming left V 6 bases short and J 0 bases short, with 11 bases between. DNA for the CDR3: TGCAGCGTGACCCAAGGTCCTAACTATGGCTACACCTTC. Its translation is CSVTQGPNYGYTF.

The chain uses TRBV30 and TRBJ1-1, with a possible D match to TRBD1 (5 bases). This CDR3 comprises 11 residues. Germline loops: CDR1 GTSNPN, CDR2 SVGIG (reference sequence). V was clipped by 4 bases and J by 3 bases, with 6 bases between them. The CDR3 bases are TGTGCCTGGACCAGGGACACTGAAGCTTTCTTT. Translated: CAWTRDTEAFF.

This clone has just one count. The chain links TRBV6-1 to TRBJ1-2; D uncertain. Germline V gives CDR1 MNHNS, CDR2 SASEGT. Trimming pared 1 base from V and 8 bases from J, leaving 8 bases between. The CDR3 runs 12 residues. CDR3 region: CASSEGVVGYTF. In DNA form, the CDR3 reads TGTGCCAGCAGTGAAGGGGTTGTGGGCTACACCTTC.

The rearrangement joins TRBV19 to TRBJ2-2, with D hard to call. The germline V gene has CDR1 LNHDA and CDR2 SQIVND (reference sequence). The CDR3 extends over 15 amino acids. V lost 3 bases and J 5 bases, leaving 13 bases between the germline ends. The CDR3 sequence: CASSIGPLETGELFF. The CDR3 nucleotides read TGTGCCAGTAGTATCGGACCGCTGGAAACCGGGGAGCTGTTTTTT.

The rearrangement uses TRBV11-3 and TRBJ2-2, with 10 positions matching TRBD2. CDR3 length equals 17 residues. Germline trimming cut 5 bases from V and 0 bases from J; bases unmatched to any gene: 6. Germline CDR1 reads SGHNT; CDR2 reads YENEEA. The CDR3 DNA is TGTGCCAGCAGCCCCGGGACTAGCGTAACGAACACCGGGGAGCTGTTTTTT. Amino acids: CASSPGTSVTNTGELFF.

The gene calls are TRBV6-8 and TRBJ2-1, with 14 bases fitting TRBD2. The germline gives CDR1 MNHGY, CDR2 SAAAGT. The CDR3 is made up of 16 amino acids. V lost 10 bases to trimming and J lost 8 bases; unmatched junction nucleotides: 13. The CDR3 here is CAISRLAGGMIDEQFF. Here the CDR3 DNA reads TGTGCCATCAGCCGACTAGCGGGGGGGATGATCGATGAGCAGTTCTTC.

As DNA, the CDR3 is TGTGCCTGGAGTCCCGTGAATGAGCAGTTCTTC. Its translation: CAWSPVNEQFF. V is TRBV30 and J is TRBJ2-1; unclear D gene. This CDR3 has 11 residues. The ends were cut back, 2 bases at V and 7 bases at J, with 6 bases in the middle. The germline CDR1 and CDR2 sequences are GTSNPN and SVGIG (reference sequence).

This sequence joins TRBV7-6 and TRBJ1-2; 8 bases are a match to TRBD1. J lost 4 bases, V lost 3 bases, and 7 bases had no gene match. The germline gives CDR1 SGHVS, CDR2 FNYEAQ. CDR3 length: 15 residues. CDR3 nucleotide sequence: TGTGCCAGCAGCTTCCCGGGACAGGTTATCTATGGCTACACCTTC. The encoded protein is CASSFPGQVIYGYTF.

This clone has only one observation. Here the CDR3 DNA reads TGTGCCAGCAGTGGGGCGGGGCTATCGGAGCAGTACTTC. Translated, it gives CASSGAGLSEQYF. The chain links TRBV28 to TRBJ2-7; possibly TRBD2 for D (6 bases). V was clipped by 5 bases and J by 7 bases, with 15 bases between them. CDR1 is MDHEN and CDR2 is SYDVKM in the germline V gene. The length of the CDR3 is 13 residues.

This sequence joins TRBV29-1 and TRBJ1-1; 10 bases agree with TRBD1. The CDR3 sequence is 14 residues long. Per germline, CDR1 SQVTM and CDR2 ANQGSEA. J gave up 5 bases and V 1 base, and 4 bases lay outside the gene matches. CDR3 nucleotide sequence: TGCAGCGTTGAAGGACAGGGGGCATGGACTGAAGCTTTCTTT. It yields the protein CSVEGQGAWTEAFF.

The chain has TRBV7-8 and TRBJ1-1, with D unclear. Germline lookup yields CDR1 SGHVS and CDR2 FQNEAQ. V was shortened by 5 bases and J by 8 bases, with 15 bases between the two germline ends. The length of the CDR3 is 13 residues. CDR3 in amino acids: CASSPDGFLEAFF. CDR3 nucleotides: TGTGCCAGCAGCCCCGACGGGTTTTTGGAAGCTTTCTTT.